This record concerns one TCR beta chain sequence. Per the original methods: Cell counts per sample came from amplifying reference gene primers. Profiled with immunoSEQ multiplex PCR; TCRdb holds only in-frame clones, not every one. Clonal size and the V and J genes are those of that table, whereas D and trimming came from the DNA. Of under 75,000 clones in the sample, about 91% were seen once. This record belongs to a study of blood T cell repertoires in COVID-19. Study as a whole: The cDNA or gDNA used as material had been derived from T cells, B-cell-depleted T cells, or PBMCs.

Trimming took off 8 bases at V and 5 bases at J, with 19 bases between the two ends. The germline CDR1 and CDR2 sequences are SNHLY and FYNNEI. This CDR3 spans 14 amino acids. The chain is built from TRBV2 and TRBJ2-7; possible D gene TRBD1, 6 bases. Specimen: peripheral blood. This TCR was recovered from a woman aged 80 or over with active COVID-19. The CDR3 reads CASFDPGTWNEQYF. For the CDR3, the DNA is TGTGCCAGCTTTGACCCCGGGACATGGAACGAGCAGTACTTC.